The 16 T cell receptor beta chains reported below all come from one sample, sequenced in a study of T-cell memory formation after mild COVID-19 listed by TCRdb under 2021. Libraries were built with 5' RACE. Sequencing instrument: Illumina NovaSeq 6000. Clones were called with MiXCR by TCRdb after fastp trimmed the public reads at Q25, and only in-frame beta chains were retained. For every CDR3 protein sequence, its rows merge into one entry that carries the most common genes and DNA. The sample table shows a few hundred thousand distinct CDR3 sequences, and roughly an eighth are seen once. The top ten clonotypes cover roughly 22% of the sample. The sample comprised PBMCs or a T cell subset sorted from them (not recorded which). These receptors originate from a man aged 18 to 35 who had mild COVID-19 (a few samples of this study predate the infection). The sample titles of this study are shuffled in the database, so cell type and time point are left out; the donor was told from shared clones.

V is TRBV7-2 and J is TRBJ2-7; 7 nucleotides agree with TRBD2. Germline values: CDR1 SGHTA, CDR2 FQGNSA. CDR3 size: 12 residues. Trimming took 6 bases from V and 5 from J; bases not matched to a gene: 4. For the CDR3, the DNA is TGTGCCAGCAGTGCCGGGACTAACGAGCAGTACTTC. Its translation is CASSAGTNEQYF.

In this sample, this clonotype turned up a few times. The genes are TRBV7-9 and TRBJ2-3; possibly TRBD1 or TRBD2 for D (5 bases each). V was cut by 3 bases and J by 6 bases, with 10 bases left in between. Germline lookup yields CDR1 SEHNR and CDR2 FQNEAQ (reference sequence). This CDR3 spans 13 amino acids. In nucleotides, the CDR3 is TGTGCCAGCAGCTTGGGGGACGGCGATACGCAGTATTTT. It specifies CASSLGDGDTQYF.

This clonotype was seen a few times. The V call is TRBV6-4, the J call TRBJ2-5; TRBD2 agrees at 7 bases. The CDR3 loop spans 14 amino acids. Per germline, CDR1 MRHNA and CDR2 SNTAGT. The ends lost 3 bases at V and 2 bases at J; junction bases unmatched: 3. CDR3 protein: CASSEAGEQETQYF. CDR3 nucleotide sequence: TGTGCCAGCAGTGAGGCGGGGGAGCAAGAGACCCAGTACTTC.

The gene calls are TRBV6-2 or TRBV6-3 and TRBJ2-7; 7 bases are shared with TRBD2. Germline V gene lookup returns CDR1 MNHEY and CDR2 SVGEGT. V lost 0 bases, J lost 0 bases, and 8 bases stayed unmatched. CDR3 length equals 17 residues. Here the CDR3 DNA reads TGTGCCAGCAGTTACTCGCGGGACGGGGGGACCTCCTACGAGCAGTACTTC. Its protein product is CASSYSRDGGTSYEQYF.

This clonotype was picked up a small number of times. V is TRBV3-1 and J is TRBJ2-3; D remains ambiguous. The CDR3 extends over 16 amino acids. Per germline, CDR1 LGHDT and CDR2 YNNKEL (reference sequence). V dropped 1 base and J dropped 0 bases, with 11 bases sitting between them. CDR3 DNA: TGTGCCAGCAGCCAAGTCGCCACTTTTAGCACAGATACGCAGTATTTT. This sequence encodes CASSQVATFSTDTQYF.

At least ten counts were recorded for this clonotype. The CDR3 here is CASSLGGGLYEQYF. CDR3 DNA sequence: TGTGCCAGCAGCTTAGGAGGGGGCCTCTACGAGCAGTACTTC. The chain links TRBV7-2 to TRBJ2-7; TRBD1 aligns across 7 bases. The junction had 3 bases not matched to a gene; V was cut back by 1 base and J by 3 bases. The germline gives CDR1 SGHTA, CDR2 FQGNSA. The CDR3 has 14 amino acids.

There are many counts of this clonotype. CDR3 loop: CSASDSRTDTQYF. CDR3 in DNA: TGCAGCGCGTCTGACAGCCGCACAGATACGCAGTATTTT. The rearrangement uses TRBV29-1 and TRBJ2-3; tentative D call: TRBD1 (5 bases). Germline-derived CDR1 and CDR2 are SQVTM and ANQGSEA. Trimming removed 7 bases from V and 1 base from J, with 12 bases in between. The CDR3 length is 13 residues.

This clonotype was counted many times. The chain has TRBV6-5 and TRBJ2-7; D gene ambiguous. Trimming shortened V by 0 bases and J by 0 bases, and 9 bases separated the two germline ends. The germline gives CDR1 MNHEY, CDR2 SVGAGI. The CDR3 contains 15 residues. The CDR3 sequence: CASSYSSGGSYEQYF. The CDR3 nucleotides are TGTGCCAGCAGTTACTCTTCCGGCGGCTCCTACGAGCAGTACTTC.

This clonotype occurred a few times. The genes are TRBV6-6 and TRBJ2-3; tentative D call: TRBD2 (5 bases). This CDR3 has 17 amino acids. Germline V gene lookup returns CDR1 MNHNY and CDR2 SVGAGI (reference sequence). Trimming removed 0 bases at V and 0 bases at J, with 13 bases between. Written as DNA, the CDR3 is TGTGCCAGCAGTTACTCGAACCTGGACTTGAGCACAGATACGCAGTATTTT. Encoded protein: CASSYSNLDLSTDTQYF.

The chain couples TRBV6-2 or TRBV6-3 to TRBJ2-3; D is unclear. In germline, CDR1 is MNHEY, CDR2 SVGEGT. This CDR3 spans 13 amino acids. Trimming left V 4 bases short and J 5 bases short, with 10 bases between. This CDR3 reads CASSWALEDTQYF. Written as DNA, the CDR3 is TGTGCCAGCAGTTGGGCCCTTGAAGATACGCAGTATTTT.

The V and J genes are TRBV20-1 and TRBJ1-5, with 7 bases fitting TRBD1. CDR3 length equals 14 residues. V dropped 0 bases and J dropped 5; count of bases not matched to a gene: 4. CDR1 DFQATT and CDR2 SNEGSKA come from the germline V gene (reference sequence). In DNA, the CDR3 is TGCAGTGCTAGAGACAGGCAGGGGGATCAGCCCCAGCATTTT. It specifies CSARDRQGDQPQHF.

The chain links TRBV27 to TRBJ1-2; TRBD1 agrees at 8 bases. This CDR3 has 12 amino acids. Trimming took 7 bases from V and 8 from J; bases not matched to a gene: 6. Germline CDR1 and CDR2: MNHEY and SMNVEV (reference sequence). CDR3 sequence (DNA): TGTGCCAGCAAAACAGGGGGGGAAGGCTACACCTTC. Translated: CASKTGGEGYTF.

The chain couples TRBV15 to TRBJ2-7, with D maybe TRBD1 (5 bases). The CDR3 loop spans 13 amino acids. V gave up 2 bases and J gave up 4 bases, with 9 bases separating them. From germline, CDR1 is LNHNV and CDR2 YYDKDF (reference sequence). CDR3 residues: CATSRPQGYEQYF. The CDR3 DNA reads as TGTGCCACCAGCAGACCCCAGGGTTACGAGCAGTACTTC.

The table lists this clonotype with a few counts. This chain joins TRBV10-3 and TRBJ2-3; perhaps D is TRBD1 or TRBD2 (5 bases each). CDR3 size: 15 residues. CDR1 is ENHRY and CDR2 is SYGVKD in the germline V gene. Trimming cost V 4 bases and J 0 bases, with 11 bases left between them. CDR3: CAISGDVASTDTQYF. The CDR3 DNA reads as TGTGCCATCAGTGGGGACGTCGCTAGCACAGATACGCAGTATTTT.

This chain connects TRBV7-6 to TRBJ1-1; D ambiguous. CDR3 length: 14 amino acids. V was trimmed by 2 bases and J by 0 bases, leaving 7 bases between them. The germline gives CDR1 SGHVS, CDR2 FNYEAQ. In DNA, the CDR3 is TGTGCCAGCAGCTTAACCTACATGAACACTGAAGCTTTCTTT. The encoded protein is CASSLTYMNTEAFF. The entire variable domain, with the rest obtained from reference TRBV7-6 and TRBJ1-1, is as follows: GAGVSQSPRYKVTKRGQDVALRCDPISGHVSLYWYRQALGQGPEFLTYFNYEAQQDKSGLPNDRFSAERPEGSISTLTIQRTEQRDSAMYRCASSLTYMNTEAFFGQGTRLTVV.

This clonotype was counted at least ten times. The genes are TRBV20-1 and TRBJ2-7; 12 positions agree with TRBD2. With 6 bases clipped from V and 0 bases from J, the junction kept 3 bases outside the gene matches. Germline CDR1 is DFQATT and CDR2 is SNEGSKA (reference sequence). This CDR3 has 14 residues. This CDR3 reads CSALAGGSSYEQYF. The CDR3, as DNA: TGCAGTGCCCTAGCGGGGGGGAGCTCCTACGAGCAGTACTTC.